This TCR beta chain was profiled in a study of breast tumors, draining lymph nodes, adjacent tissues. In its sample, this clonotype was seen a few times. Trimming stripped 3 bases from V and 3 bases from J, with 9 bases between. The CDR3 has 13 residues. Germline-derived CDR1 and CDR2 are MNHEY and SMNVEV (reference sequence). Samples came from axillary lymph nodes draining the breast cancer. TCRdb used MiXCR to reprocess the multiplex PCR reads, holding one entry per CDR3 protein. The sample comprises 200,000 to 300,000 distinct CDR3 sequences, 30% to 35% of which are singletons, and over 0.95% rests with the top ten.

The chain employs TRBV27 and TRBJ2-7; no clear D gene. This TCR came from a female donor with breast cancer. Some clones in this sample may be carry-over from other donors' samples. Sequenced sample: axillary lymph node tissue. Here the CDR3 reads CASSFWGNYEQYF. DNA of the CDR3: TGTGCCAGCAGTTTCTGGGGAAACTACGAGCAGTACTTC.